One sample yielded the 4 T cell receptor beta chains listed below, sequenced in a study of memory CD4+ T cells and cytomegalovirus serostatus. Here immunoSEQ multiplex PCR was the method, and the copy in TCRdb shows in-frame clones only, minus some. Of tens of thousands of clones listed, 75% to 85% are singletons. Single viable CD3+CD4+CD8-CD45RO+ cells were sorted as the memory CD4+ T cells. Sequencing was done on a sample of memory CD4+ T cells from blood. The source of these receptors is an adult in good health and CMV-seronegative.

This clone was seen only once. V and J are TRBV7-2 and TRBJ2-5; D could derive from TRBD1 or TRBD2 (6 bases each). Germline assignment: CDR1 SGHTA and CDR2 FQGNSA. The CDR3 extends over 13 amino acids. Trimming took off 5 bases at V and 7 bases at J, with 14 bases between the two ends. The CDR3 reads CASSPTGAGTQYF. In nucleotides, the CDR3 is TGTGCCAGCAGCCCCACGGGGGCTGGGACCCAGTACTTC.

The V and J genes are TRBV18 and TRBJ2-1; D is unresolved. This CDR3 contains 15 residues. Germline CDR1 reads KGHSH; CDR2 reads LQKENI. V was pared by 6 bases and J by 6 bases, with 18 bases between. The CDR3 nucleotides read TGTGCCAGCTCCGGCCTTGATTCGGATCGCAATGAGCAGTTCTTC. Encoded protein: CASSGLDSDRNEQFF.

The chain couples TRBV12-5 to TRBJ2-6; no clear D gene. CDR1 and CDR2 (germline): LGHNT, FRNRAP. The V end was cut by 7 bases, the J end by 1 base, with 8 bases between. This CDR3 is 14 amino acids long. The CDR3 region has the DNA TGTGCTAGTGTCGGTGATTCTGGGGCCAACGTCCTGACTTTC. Translating it yields CASVGDSGANVLTF.

The chain links TRBV7-2 to TRBJ1-3, with a tentative D call TRBD1 (5 bases). The CDR3 has 13 residues. Germline values: CDR1 SGHTA, CDR2 FQGNSA. Trimming pared 1 base from V and 13 bases from J, leaving 14 bases between. The CDR3: CASSLVGPGRIYF. Written as DNA, the CDR3 is TGTGCCAGCAGCTTAGTGGGTCCAGGGAGGATATATTTT.